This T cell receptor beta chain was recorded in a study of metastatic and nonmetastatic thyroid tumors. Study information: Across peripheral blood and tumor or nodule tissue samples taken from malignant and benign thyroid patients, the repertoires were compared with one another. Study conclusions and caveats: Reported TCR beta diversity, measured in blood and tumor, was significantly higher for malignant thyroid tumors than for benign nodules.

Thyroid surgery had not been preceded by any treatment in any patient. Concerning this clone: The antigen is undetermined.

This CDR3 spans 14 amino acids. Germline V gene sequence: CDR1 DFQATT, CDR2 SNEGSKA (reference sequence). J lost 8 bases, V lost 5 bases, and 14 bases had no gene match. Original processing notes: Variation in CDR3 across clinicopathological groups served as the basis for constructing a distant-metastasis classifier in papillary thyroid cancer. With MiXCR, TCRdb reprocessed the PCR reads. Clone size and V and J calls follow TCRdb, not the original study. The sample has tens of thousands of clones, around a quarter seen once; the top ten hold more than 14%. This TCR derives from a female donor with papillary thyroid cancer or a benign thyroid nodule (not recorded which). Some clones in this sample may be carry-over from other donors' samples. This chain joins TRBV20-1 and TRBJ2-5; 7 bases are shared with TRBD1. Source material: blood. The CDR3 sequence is CSALTGEETDTQYF. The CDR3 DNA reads TGCAGTGCTCTCACAGGGGAAGAAACCGATACCCAGTACTTC.